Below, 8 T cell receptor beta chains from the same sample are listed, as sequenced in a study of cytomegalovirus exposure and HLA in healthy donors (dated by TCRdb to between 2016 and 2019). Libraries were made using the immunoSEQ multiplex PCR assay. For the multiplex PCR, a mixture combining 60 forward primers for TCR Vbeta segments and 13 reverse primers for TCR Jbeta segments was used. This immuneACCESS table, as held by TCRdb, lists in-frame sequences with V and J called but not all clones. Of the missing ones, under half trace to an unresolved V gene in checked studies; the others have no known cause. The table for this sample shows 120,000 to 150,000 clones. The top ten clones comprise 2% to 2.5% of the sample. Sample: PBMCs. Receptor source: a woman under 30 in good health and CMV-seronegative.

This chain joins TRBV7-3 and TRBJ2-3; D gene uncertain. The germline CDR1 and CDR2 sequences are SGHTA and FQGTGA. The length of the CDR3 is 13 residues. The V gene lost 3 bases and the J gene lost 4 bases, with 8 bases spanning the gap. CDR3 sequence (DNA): TGTGCCAGCAGCTTTAGAGGCGCAGATACGCAGTATTTT. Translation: CASSFRGADTQYF. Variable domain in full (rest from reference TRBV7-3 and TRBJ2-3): GAGVSQTPSNKVTEKGKYVELRCDPISGHTALYWYRQSLGQGPEFLIYFQGTGAADDSGLPNDRFFAVRPEGSVSTLKIQRTERGDSAVYLCASSFRGADTQYFGPGTRLTVL.

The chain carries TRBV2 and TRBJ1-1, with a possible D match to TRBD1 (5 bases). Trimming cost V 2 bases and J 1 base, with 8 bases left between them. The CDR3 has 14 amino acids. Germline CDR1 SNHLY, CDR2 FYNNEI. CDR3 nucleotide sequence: TGTGCCAGCAGTGAAAGGGGCGGGAACACTGAAGCTTTCTTT. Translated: CASSERGGNTEAFF.

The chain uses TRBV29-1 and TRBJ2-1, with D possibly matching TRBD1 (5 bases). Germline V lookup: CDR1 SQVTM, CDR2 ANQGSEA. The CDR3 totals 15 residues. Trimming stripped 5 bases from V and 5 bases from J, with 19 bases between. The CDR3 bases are TGCAGCGTTCATAAGGGGTCCTGGTGGAACAATGAGCAGTTCTTC. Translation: CSVHKGSWWNNEQFF.

The CDR3 reads CASNIPGQGAGELFF. CDR3 in DNA: TGCGCCAGCAACATACCCGGGCAGGGGGCCGGGGAGCTGTTTTTT. This rearrangement joins TRBV5-1 to TRBJ2-2, with 7 bases that match TRBD1. Germline lookup yields CDR1 SGHRS and CDR2 YFSETQ. The ends lost 6 bases at V and 6 bases at J; junction bases unmatched: 11. CDR3 length: 15 residues.

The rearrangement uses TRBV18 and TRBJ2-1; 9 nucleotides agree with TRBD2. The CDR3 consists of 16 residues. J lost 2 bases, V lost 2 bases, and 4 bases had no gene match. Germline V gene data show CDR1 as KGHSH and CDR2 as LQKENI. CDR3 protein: CASSPTAGGTYNEQFF. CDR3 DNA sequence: TGTGCCAGCTCACCAACGGCGGGAGGGACCTACAATGAGCAGTTCTTC.

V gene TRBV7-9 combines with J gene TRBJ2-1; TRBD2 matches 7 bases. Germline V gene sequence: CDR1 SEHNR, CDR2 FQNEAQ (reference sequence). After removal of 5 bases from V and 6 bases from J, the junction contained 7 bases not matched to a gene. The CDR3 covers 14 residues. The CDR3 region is CASSKTSLGNEQFF. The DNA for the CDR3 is TGTGCCAGCAGCAAGACTAGCTTAGGCAATGAGCAGTTCTTC.

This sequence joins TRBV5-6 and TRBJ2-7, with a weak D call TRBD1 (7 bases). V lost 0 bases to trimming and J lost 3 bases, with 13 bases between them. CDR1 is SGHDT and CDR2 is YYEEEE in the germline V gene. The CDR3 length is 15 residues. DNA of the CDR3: TGTGCCAGCAGCTTGGAGCAGGGGGGACACTACGAGCAGTACGTC. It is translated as CASSLEQGGHYEQYV.

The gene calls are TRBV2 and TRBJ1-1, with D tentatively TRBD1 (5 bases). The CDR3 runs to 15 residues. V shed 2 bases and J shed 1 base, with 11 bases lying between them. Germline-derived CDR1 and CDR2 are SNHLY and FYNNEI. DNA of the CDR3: TGTGCCAGCAGTGAAATTGGGGCGTCGAACACTGAAGCTTTCTTT. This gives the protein CASSEIGASNTEAFF.